These T cell receptor beta chains were read from a single sample in a study of neurological immune-mediated disorders. TCRdb analysed the 5' RACE reads with MiXCR anew, one entry per CDR3 protein. This sample has fewer than 110,000 distinct CDR3 sequences; less than 14% occur once, and the top ten carry around 3.1%. Sequences were obtained from PBMCs. These receptors originate from a female donor with HTLV-1-associated myelopathy (HAM/TSP). Each CDR3 is given with its conserved first and last residue. The D gene is left open where the match is weak. Clone size appears in some rows only: once, few, many, or a class for an expanded clone.

clone size	V gene	J gene	D gene	CDR3 DNA	CDR3 protein
many	TRBV15	TRBJ2-3	.	TGTGCTACCAGCAGAGATCCGGGGTCAGATACGCAGTATTTT	CATSRDPGSDTQYF
many	TRBV28	TRBJ2-7	TRBD1	TGTGCCAGCAGCGGACAGGAAACCTACGAGCAGTACTTC	CASSGQETYEQYF
many	TRBV5-1	TRBJ2-7	TRBD1	TGCGCCAGCAGCTTCAGACAGGGTCTCTACGAGCAGTACTTC	CASSFRQGLYEQYF
many	TRBV28	TRBJ2-7	TRBD2	TGTGCCAGCAGCCCTGGGCAGCGGGGCATCTACGAGCAGTACTTC	CASSPGQRGIYEQYF
many	TRBV7-9	TRBJ2-2	.	TGTGCCAGCAGCTTTTACACAGACACCGGGGAGCTGTTTTTT	CASSFYTDTGELFF
.	TRBV7-9	TRBJ1-1	TRBD1	TGTGCCAGCAGCTACGGACAGGTTGGTGAAGCTTTCTTT	CASSYGQVGEAFF
many	TRBV7-9	TRBJ2-1	TRBD2	TGTGCCAGCAGCTTAGTTGCCACTAGCGGGGGGGACAATGAGCAGTTCTTC	CASSLVATSGGDNEQFF
few	TRBV2	TRBJ2-5	TRBD1	TGTGCCAGCAGGGACAGGGGGCTTCAAGAGACCCAGTACTTC	CASRDRGLQETQYF
many	TRBV20-1	TRBJ2-3	TRBD2	TGCAGTGCTAGAGATGACTTAGCGGGCCCGCGGGTAGCAGATACGCAGTATTTT	CSARDDLAGPRVADTQYF
many	TRBV20-1	TRBJ2-7	TRBD2	TGCAGTGCCTCACGCGGGGGTGACGAGCAGTACTTC	CSASRGGDEQYF
.	TRBV11-2	TRBJ2-3	.	TGTGCCAGCAGCGCACGACAGGCGTTTACTAGCACAGATACGCAGTATTTT	CASSARQAFTSTDTQYF
.	TRBV12-3/TRBV12-4	TRBJ1-2	.	TGTGCCAGCAGTTTTGATGCCCGGAGGGCTAACTATGGCTACACCTTC	CASSFDARRANYGYTF
many	TRBV5-1	TRBJ1-2	.	TGCGCCAGCAGCTTGGACCGAGGTTACGCAGGTGGCTATGGCTACACCTTC	CASSLDRGYAGGYGYTF
many	TRBV5-1	TRBJ2-3	.	TGCGCCAGCAGCAATGGGAGATCAACAGATACGCAGTATTTT	CASSNGRSTDTQYF
many	TRBV6-5	TRBJ2-3	TRBD1	TGTGCCAGCATGAGGACAGGGACATCGTTTAATACGCAGTATTTT	CASMRTGTSFNTQYF
many	TRBV20-1	TRBJ1-3	.	TGCAGTGCTAGAGTTCGAACAGGGGGAAACACCATATATTTT	CSARVRTGGNTIYF
.	TRBV20-1	TRBJ2-2	TRBD1	TGCAGTGCTGTTGATCGGACAGGGGCCACCGGGGAGCTGTTTTTT	CSAVDRTGATGELFF
.	TRBV11-2	TRBJ2-7	TRBD2	TGTGCCAGCAACTTAGGAGCGGGGAGACAGTACGAGCAGTACTTC	CASNLGAGRQYEQYF
many	TRBV20-1	TRBJ2-3	.	TGCAGTGCCCCCTCCAAGGGCCAGAGCACAGATACGCAGTATTTT	CSAPSKGQSTDTQYF
.	TRBV5-1	TRBJ2-5	.	TGCGCCAGCAGCTTAAACGGACGGGGAGGTGGAGAGACCCAGTACTTC	CASSLNGRGGGETQYF
many	TRBV20-1	TRBJ1-1	.	TGCAGTGCTAGAACAAACCCAGGGGTCTTGAACACTGAAGCTTTCTTT	CSARTNPGVLNTEAFF
many	TRBV10-3	TRBJ1-5	.	TGTGCCATCAGCCCCGGGACGGGATACAATCAGCCCCAGCATTTT	CAISPGTGYNQPQHF
many	TRBV5-1	TRBJ2-1	.	TGCGCCAGCAGCTTGATTAGGGGCTCAAATGAGCAGTTCTTC	CASSLIRGSNEQFF
many	TRBV5-1	TRBJ1-1	.	TGCGCCAGCAGCTTGGCAGGTGCAGCTTGGTCTGAAGCTTTCTTT	CASSLAGAAWSEAFF
many	TRBV5-1	TRBJ1-6	TRBD1	TGCGCCAGCAGGGACAGGAATAATTCACCCCTCCACTTT	CASRDRNNSPLHF
many	TRBV7-3	TRBJ1-6	.	TGTGCCAGCAGCTTAAGTGAGAATTCACCCCTCCACTTT	CASSLSENSPLHF
many	TRBV27	TRBJ1-1	TRBD1	TGTGCCAGCAGGCACCCCGGGACAGCCGTCGAAGCTTTCTTT	CASRHPGTAVEAFF
few	TRBV10-3	TRBJ2-7	.	TGTGCCATCAGACCTCGGGACACCCCCTACGAGCAGTACTTC	CAIRPRDTPYEQYF
.	TRBV20-1	TRBJ2-2	.	TGCAGTGCTCTCCTGGCAGGGGTGGTGACCGTGGAGCTGTTTTTT	CSALLAGVVTVELFF